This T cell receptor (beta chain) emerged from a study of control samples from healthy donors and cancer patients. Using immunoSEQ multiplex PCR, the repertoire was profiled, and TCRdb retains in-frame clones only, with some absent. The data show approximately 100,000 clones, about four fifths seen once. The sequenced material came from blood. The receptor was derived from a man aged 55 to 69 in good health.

The CDR3 DNA sequence: TGTGCCTGGAATCGTGTGAGCGGGGGGGCCCCAGATACGCAGTATTTT. This codes for CAWNRVSGGAPDTQYF. The rearrangement uses TRBV30 and TRBJ2-3; 10 nucleotides align to TRBD2. V shed 4 bases and J 4 bases; nucleotides not matched to a gene: 11. This CDR3 contains 16 residues. Germline lookup yields CDR1 GTSNPN and CDR2 SVGIG (reference sequence).